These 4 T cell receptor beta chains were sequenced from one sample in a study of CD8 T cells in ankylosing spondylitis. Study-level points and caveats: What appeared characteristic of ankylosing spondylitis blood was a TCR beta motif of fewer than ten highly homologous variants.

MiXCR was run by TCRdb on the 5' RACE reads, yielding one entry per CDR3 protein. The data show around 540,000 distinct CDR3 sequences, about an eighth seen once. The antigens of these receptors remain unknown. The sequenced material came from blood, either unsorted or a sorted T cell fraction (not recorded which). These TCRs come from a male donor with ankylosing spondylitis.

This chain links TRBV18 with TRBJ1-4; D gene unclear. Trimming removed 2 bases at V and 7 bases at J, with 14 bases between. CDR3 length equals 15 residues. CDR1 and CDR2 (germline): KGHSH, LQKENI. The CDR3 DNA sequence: TGTGCCAGCTCACCATTGGGAGATGCAGGTGAAAAACTGTTTTTT. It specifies CASSPLGDAGEKLFF.

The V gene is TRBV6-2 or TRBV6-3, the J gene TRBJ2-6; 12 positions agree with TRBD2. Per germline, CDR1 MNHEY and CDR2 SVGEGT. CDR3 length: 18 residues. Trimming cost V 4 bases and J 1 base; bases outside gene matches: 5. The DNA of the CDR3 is TGTGCCAGCAGTTCCCCGACTAGCGGGAGATCTGGGGCCAACGTCCTGACTTTC. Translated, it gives CASSSPTSGRSGANVLTF.

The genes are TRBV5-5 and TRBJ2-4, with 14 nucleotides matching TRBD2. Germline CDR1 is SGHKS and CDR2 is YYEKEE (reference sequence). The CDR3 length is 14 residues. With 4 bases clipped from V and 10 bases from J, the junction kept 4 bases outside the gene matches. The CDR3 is CASSPRTSGGIQYF. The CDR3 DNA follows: TGTGCCAGCAGCCCAAGGACTAGCGGGGGGATTCAGTACTTC.

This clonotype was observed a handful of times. In DNA form, the CDR3 reads TGCGCCAGCAGCTTGTCAGGGGGTCATGGCTACACCTTC. This translates into CASSLSGGHGYTF. This chain links TRBV5-1 with TRBJ1-2; TRBD1 agrees at 7 bases. J lost 6 bases, V lost 1 base, and 3 bases had no gene match. The CDR3 is made up of 13 amino acids. Germline V gene data show CDR1 as SGHRS and CDR2 as YFSETQ.